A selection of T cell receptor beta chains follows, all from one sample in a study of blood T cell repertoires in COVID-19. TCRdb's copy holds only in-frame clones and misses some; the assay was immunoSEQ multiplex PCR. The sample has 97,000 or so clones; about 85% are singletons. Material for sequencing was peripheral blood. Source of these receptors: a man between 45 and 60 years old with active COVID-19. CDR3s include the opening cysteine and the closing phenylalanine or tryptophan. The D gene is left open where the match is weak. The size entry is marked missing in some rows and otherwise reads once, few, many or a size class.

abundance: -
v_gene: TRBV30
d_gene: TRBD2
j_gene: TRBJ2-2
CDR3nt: TGTGCCTGGACCGCCCGGACTAGCGGGGGTCTATCATTCACCGGGGAGCTGTTTTTT
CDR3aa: CAWTARTSGGLSFTGELFF

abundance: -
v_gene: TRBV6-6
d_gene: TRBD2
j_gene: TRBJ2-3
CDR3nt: TGTGCCAGCAGAACCCTTAGCGGGGGCCACACAGATACGCAGTATTTT
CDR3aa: CASRTLSGGHTDTQYF

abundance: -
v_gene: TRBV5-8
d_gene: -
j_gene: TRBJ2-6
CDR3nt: TGTGCCAGCAGCCCGCGGACAGCCGGGGCCAACGTCCTGACTTTC
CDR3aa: CASSPRTAGANVLTF

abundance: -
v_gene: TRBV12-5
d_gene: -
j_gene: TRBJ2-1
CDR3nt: TGTGCTAGTGGTTTTTCGGGGGATGAGCAGTTCTTC
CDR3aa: CASGFSGDEQFF

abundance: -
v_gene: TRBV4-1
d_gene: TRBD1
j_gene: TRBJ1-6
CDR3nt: TGCGCCAGCAGCCAGGCGGGACAGGGGAATTCACCCCTCCACTTT
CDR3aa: CASSQAGQGNSPLHF

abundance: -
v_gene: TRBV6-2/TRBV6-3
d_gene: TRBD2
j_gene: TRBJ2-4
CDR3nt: TGTGCCAGCAGTCCCGGACTAGCGGGGGTCCAGTACTTC
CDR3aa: CASSPGLAGVQYF

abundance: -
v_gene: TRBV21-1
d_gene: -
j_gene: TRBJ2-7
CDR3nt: TGTGCCAGCCCCAGGGGGACCTCCTACGAGCAGTACTTC
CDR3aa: CASPRGTSYEQYF

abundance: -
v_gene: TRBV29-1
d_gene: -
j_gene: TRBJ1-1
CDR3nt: TGCAGCGTTGGTATTTTCACTGAAGCTTTCTTT
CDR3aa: CSVGIFTEAFF

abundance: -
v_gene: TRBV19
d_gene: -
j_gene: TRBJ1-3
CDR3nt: TGTGCCAGTCTGGCCCGAAGCTCTGGAAACACCATATATTTT
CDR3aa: CASLARSSGNTIYF

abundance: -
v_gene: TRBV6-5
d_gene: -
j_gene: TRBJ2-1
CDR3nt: TGTGCCAGCAGAACCGGACAGCTTACGCCCCAGTTCTTC
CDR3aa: CASRTGQLTPQFF

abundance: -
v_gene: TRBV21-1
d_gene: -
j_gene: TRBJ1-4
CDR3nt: TGTGCCAGCAGCAAAGCCGTTGGGGGCATTTGGTATAATGAAAAACTGTTTTTT
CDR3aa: CASSKAVGGIWYNEKLFF

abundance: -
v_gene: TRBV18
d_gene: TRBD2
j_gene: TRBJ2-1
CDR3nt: TGTGCCAGCTCACCAGGGACTAGCGGGGTTAATGAGCAGTTCTTC
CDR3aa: CASSPGTSGVNEQFF

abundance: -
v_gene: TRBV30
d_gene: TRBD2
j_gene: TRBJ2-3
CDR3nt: TGTGCCTGGAGTGTAAGCGGGGGGACCACAGATACGCAGTATTTT
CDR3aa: CAWSVSGGTTDTQYF

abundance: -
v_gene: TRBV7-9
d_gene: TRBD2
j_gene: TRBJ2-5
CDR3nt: TGTGCCAGCAGCCTATCAATCGGGGGGATCGAGACCCAGTACTTC
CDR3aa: CASSLSIGGIETQYF

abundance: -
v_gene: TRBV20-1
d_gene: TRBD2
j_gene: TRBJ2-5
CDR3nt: TGCAGTGCTAGTATTAGCGGGGGATCAGAGACCCAGTACTTC
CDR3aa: CSASISGGSETQYF

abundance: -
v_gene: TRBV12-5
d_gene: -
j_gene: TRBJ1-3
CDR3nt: TGTGCTAGTGGTTCCACAGGACCCCGCTCTGGAAACACCATATATTTT
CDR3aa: CASGSTGPRSGNTIYF

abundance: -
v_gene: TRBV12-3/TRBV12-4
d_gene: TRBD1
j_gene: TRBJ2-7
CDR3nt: TGTGCCAGCACCCCCGGGACAGGGCTCGAGCAGTACTTC
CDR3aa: CASTPGTGLEQYF

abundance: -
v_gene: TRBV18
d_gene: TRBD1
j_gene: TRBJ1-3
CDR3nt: TGTGCCAGCTCACAGGGACAGACAACTGGAAACACCATATATTTT
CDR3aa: CASSQGQTTGNTIYF

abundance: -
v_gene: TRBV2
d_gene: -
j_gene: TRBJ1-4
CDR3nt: TGTGCCAGCACTTTTGATGAAAAACTGTTTTTT
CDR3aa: CASTFDEKLFF

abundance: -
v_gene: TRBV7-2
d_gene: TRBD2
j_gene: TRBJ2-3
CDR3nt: TGTGCCAGCAGCCGGACTAGTTTCGGCACAGATACGCAGTATTTT
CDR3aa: CASSRTSFGTDTQYF

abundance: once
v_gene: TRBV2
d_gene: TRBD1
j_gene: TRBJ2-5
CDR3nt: TGTGCCACTCGGACAGGGCAAGAGACCCAGTACTTC
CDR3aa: CATRTGQETQYF

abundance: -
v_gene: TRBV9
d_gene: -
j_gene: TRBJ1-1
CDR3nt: TGTGCCAGCAGCCTGACAGGGAACACTGAAGCTTTCTTT
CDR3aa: CASSLTGNTEAFF

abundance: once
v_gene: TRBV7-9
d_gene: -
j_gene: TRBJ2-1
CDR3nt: TGTGCCAGCAGCTCCAGCGAGGGCCAGGCGAGCTCCTACAATGAGCAGTTCTTC
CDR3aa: CASSSSEGQASSYNEQFF

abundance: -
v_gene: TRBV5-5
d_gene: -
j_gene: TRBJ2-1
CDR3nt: TGTGCCAGCAGCTTGGAAGATGGCGGGGCGGTATACAATGAGCAGTTCTTC
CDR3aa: CASSLEDGGAVYNEQFF

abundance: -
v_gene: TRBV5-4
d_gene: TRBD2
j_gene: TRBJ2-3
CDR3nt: TGTGCCAGCAGCTTGGAGCGCCTGGGGACTAGCGGGGGATCAGATACGCAGTATTTT
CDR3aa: CASSLERLGTSGGSDTQYF

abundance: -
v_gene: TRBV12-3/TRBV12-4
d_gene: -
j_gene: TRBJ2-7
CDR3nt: TGTGCCAGCAGTTTCGCGCATACTTACGAGCAGTACTTC
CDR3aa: CASSFAHTYEQYF

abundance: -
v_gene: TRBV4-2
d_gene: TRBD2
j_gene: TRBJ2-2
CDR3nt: TGTGCCAGCAGCCAAGACGGACTAGGGTCCGGGGAGCTGTTTTTT
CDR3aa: CASSQDGLGSGELFF

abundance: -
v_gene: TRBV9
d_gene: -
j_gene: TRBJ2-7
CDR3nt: TGTGCCAGCAGCCCTTCTCCTCGGGACTTTTCCGAGCAGTACTTC
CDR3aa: CASSPSPRDFSEQYF

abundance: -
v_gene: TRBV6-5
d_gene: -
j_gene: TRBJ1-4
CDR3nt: TGTGCCAGCAGTTATTCGAGCCTTAATAATGAAAAACTGTTTTTT
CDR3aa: CASSYSSLNNEKLFF

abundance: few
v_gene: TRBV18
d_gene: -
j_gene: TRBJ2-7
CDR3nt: TGTGCCAGCTCACCCAATAAATACGGGGTATCCTACGAGCAGTACTTC
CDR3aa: CASSPNKYGVSYEQYF

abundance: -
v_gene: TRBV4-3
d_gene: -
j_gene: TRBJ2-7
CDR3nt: TGCGCCAGCAGCCAAGATGTGCGTTACGAGCAGTACTTC
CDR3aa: CASSQDVRYEQYF

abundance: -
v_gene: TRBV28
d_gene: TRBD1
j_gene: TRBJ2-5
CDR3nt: TGTGCCAGCAGTCCGAAAGGACAGGTGGTAGAGACCCAGTACTTC
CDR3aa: CASSPKGQVVETQYF

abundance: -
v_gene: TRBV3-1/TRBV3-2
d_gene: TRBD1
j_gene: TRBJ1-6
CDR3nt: TGTGCCAGCAGCGGGGGGACAGGGGTTAATTCACCCCTCCACTTT
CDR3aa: CASSGGTGVNSPLHF

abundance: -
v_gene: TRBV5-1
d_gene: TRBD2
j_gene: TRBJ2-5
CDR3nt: TGCGCCAGCAGCTCTGACCTAGCGGGGGGGTCAGAGACCCAGTACTTC
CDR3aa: CASSSDLAGGSETQYF

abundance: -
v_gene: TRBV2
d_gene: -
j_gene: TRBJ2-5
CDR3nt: TGTGCCAGCAGCCAAAACGGACTAAAAAAAGAGACCCAGTACTTC
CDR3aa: CASSQNGLKKETQYF